Presented here are 21 T cell receptor beta chains from one specimen sequenced in a study of identical twins. TCRdb recomputed calls from the 5' RACE reads with MiXCR, one row per CDR3 protein. The table includes about 900,000 distinct CDR3 sequences, 10% to 15% detected once. Another study also made use of these data, one on yellow fever vaccine responses in identical twins.

The material sequenced was PBMCs. The receptors were sampled from a woman aged 18-29 years in good health.

This chain links TRBV9 with TRBJ2-6; weak D call: TRBD2 (5 bases). Trimming shortened V by 3 bases and J by 4 bases, and 5 bases separated the two germline ends. CDR1 SGDLS and CDR2 YYNGEE come from the germline V gene. This CDR3 region has 13 residues. The CDR3 protein is CASSGGGANVLTF. The CDR3 nucleotides read TGTGCCAGCAGCGGAGGGGGGGCCAACGTCCTGACTTTC.

This clonotype has ten or more counts. The chain has TRBV10-2 and TRBJ1-6; tentative D call: TRBD1 (5 bases). Germline CDR1 is WSHSY and CDR2 is SAAADI. CDR3 length: 16 residues. Between the trimmed V and J ends, which lost 3 bases and 6 bases, there was a span of 15 bases. This chain's CDR3 is CASSESPGLGNSPLHF. The CDR3 bases are TGCGCCAGCAGTGAATCCCCGGGACTGGGTAATTCACCCCTCCACTTT.

In its sample, this clonotype was seen once. V gene TRBV7-2 combines with J gene TRBJ2-2, with 7 bases identical to TRBD1. The CDR3 is 14 amino acids. Germline V lookup: CDR1 SGHTA, CDR2 FQGNSA. The ends lost 5 bases at V and 7 bases at J; junction bases unmatched: 7. CDR3 protein: CASSTQGSDGELFF. CDR3 sequence (DNA): TGTGCCAGCAGCACACAGGGGTCCGACGGGGAGCTGTTTTTT.

The CDR3 region is CASSQPLGTGNGYTF. CDR3 sequence (DNA): TGTGCCAGCAGCCAACCTCTAGGGACAGGGAATGGCTACACCTTC. The chain combines TRBV3-1 with TRBJ1-2; 9 bases agree with TRBD1. The CDR3 extends over 15 amino acids. Germline V gives CDR1 LGHDT, CDR2 YNNKEL (reference sequence). V dropped 2 bases and J dropped 6; count of bases not matched to a gene: 7.

This chain connects TRBV12-3 or TRBV12-4 to TRBJ1-1; possibly TRBD1 for D (5 bases). With 6 bases removed from V and 1 base from J, the gap between germline ends came to 18 bases. CDR3 length: 16 amino acids. The CDR3 loop is CASSLSGGLKNTEAFF. The CDR3, as DNA: TGTGCCAGCAGCCTTTCCGGGGGGTTAAAGAACACTGAAGCTTTCTTT.

This clonotype occurred a few times. The V and J genes are TRBV12-3 or TRBV12-4 and TRBJ2-7, with D maybe TRBD1 (6 bases). The CDR3 has 15 amino acids. Trimming stripped 4 bases from V and 1 base from J, with 14 bases between. The CDR3 protein is CASSYRQAVSYEQYV. The DNA of the CDR3 is TGTGCCAGCAGTTATAGACAGGCTGTTTCCTACGAGCAGTACGTC.

The chain couples TRBV6-1 to TRBJ1-6; the match to TRBD1 covers 9 bases. This CDR3 is 15 amino acids long. V gave up 10 bases and J gave up 5 bases; unmatched junction bases: 9. Germline V gene lookup returns CDR1 MNHNS and CDR2 SASEGT. This chain's CDR3 is CATSPTGGNNSPLHF. The CDR3 nucleotides are TGTGCCACCTCCCCCACAGGGGGCAATAATTCACCCCTCCACTTT.

This clonotype was counted many times. The chain links TRBV12-3 or TRBV12-4 to TRBJ2-3; perhaps TRBD1 as D (5 bases). V was clipped by 3 bases and J by 0 bases, with 19 bases between them. This CDR3 region has 18 residues. The CDR3 DNA follows: TGTGCCAGCAGTTTTAACGCAGGGTCCACTACTAGCACAGATACGCAGTATTTT. This encodes CASSFNAGSTTSTDTQYF.

This chain joins TRBV7-9 and TRBJ2-5, with 10 bases fitting TRBD1. Looked up from germline, CDR1 is SEHNR and CDR2 is FQNEAQ (reference sequence). The V gene end was trimmed by 2 bases and the J gene end by 5 bases; junction bases not matched to a gene: 8. The CDR3 spans 16 residues. CDR3 amino acids: CASSLTGQGRRETQYF. For the CDR3, the DNA is TGTGCCAGCAGCTTAACGGGACAGGGGCGAAGGGAGACCCAGTACTTC.

This clonotype was detected a few times. The CDR3 DNA follows: TGTGCCAGCAGTTACCGACCCTACCTAGGGCGGGAGTCCTACAATGAGCAGTTCTTC. Translating gives CASSYRPYLGRESYNEQFF. The chain recombines TRBV6-5 with TRBJ2-1, with TRBD2 matching 7 bases. This CDR3 has 19 residues. Germline CDR1 and CDR2: MNHEY and SVGAGI. V trimming: 2 bases; J trimming: 1 base; junction bases outside the gene matches: 14.

The chain carries TRBV6-1 and TRBJ1-6; 9 bases line up with TRBD1. The V segment lost 3 bases and the J segment 6 bases; nucleotides outside the gene matches: 6. The CDR3 loop spans 16 amino acids. Germline loops: CDR1 MNHNS, CDR2 SASEGT. The CDR3 nucleotides are TGTGCCAGCAGTGATGGTGGGACAGGGTTTAATTCACCCCTCCACTTT. It is translated as CASSDGGTGFNSPLHF.

The genes are TRBV12-3 or TRBV12-4 and TRBJ2-5; D is possibly TRBD1 (5 bases). CDR3 length: 14 amino acids. The V end lost 0 bases, the J end lost 6 bases, and 11 bases lay between the germline ends. The CDR3 region has the DNA TGTGCCAGCAGTTTAGCTATAGGGGCGAAGACCCAGTACTTC. Its protein product is CASSLAIGAKTQYF.

This clonotype was observed at least ten times. This chain uses TRBV6-1 with TRBJ1-5; no clear D. CDR3 length equals 13 residues. Per germline, CDR1 MNHNS and CDR2 SASEGT. The ends were cut back, 1 base at V and 6 bases at J, with 7 bases in the middle. CDR3 sequence: CASSEDGVQPQHF. CDR3 DNA: TGTGCCAGCAGTGAAGATGGGGTTCAGCCCCAGCATTTT.

The V call is TRBV7-7, the J call TRBJ2-5; 8 bases line up with TRBD1. Germline V gene lookup returns CDR1 SSHAT and CDR2 FNYEAQ (reference sequence). With 10 bases clipped from V and 4 bases from J, the junction kept 5 bases outside the gene matches. The CDR3 is 12 amino acids. Here the CDR3 reads CATQGAGETQYF. The CDR3 DNA sequence: TGTGCCACGCAGGGGGCCGGAGAGACCCAGTACTTC. Combining the CDR3 with reference TRBV7-7 and TRBJ2-5 gives the whole variable domain GAGVSQSPRYKVTKRGQDVTLRCDPISSHATLYWYQQALGQGPEFLTYFNYEAQPDKSGLPSDRFSAERPEGSISTLTIQRTEQRDSAMYRCATQGAGETQYFGPGTRLLVL.

This clonotype was observed a few times. The chain links TRBV12-5 to TRBJ2-1; 10 bases map to TRBD2. Germline trimming cut 7 bases from V and 0 bases from J; bases unmatched to any gene: 12. Per the germline V gene, CDR1 is LGHNT and CDR2 is FRNRAP. The CDR3 sequence is 18 residues long. CDR3 nucleotide sequence: TGTGCTAGTGCCCCACTAGCGGGACTCCTTCCCTCCTACAATGAGCAGTTCTTC. Amino acid sequence: CASAPLAGLLPSYNEQFF.

This clonotype was seen at least ten times. The genes are TRBV4-1 and TRBJ1-6; the D gene is possibly TRBD1 (5 bases). The V end lost 0 bases, the J end lost 10 bases, and 16 bases lay between the germline ends. Germline CDR1 MGHRA, CDR2 YSYEKL. The CDR3 has 16 amino acids. The CDR3 here is CASSQDDGGVESPLHF. The CDR3 DNA sequence: TGCGCCAGCAGCCAAGATGACGGAGGGGTCGAGTCACCCCTCCACTTT.

This clonotype was observed a few times. The chain has TRBV3-1 and TRBJ2-5; 7 bases are shared with TRBD2. The CDR3 sequence is 17 residues long. Germline V CDR1 and CDR2: LGHDT, YNNKEL (reference sequence). With V trimmed by 5 bases and J by 0 bases, 12 bases remained unmatched. The chain's CDR3 is CASSNIPGLPNQETQYF. CDR3 sequence (DNA): TGTGCCAGCAGCAACATCCCGGGACTACCTAACCAAGAGACCCAGTACTTC.

The chain uses TRBV15 and TRBJ1-1; D may be TRBD1 (5 bases). From germline, CDR1 is LNHNV and CDR2 YYDKDF (reference sequence). The V end lost 0 bases, the J end lost 6 bases, and 11 bases lay between the germline ends. CDR3 length: 14 residues. This CDR3 is CATSRDRGGAEAFF. DNA of the CDR3: TGTGCCACCAGCAGAGATAGAGGAGGGGCTGAAGCTTTCTTT. The variable domain in full, completed from reference TRBV15 and TRBJ1-1, reads DAMVIQNPRYQVTQFGKPVTLSCSQTLNHNVMYWYQQKSSQAPKLLFHYYDKDFNNEADTPDNFQSRRPNTSFCFLDIRSPGLGDTAMYLCATSRDRGGAEAFFGQGTRLTVV.

This rearrangement joins TRBV5-1 to TRBJ2-3; 10 positions match TRBD2. The CDR3 length is 16 residues. Germline-derived CDR1 and CDR2 are SGHRS and YFSETQ. Trimming cost V 4 bases and J 4 bases; bases outside gene matches: 9. The CDR3 loop reads CASSTIAGGIADTQYF. The CDR3 coding sequence is TGCGCCAGCAGCACTATAGCGGGAGGAATCGCAGATACGCAGTATTTT.

This clonotype was detected ten times or more. A junction boundary mismatches the germline segment, possibly from a read error. The rearrangement links TRBV7-9 to TRBJ2-5; D gene ambiguous. The CDR3 length is 14 residues. Germline loops: CDR1 SEHNR, CDR2 FQNEAQ (reference sequence). The chain's CDR3 is CASSLEPTRETQYF. DNA of the CDR3: TGTGCCAGCAGTTTAGAACCCACGAGGGAGACCCAGTACTTC.

The V and J genes are TRBV6-5 and TRBJ1-1, with D hard to call. Germline-derived CDR1 and CDR2 are MNHEY and SVGAGI. Trimming took off 2 bases at V and 1 base at J, with 5 bases between the two ends. The CDR3 covers 13 residues. The CDR3 loop reads CASSYARNTEAFF. The CDR3 DNA reads TGTGCCAGCAGTTACGCCAGGAACACTGAAGCTTTCTTT.